This TCR beta chain was sequenced for a study of blood T cells in healthy people across ages. Next came a second PCR, run for about 7 to 12 cycles, which used a sample-barcoded 5' primer along with a J-beta primer mix. TCRdb reprocessed the 5' RACE reads with MiXCR, giving one entry per CDR3 protein. This table holds 950,000 to 1,200,000 distinct CDR3 sequences, roughly two fifths found once. This clonotype came up a few times. This clonotype was sampled from a young man in good health. Specimen: blood.

CDR3 DNA: TGCAGTGCTGGGAGGGTGAACACTGAAGCTTTCTTT. The encoded protein is CSAGRVNTEAFF. The J gene is TRBJ1-1, the V gene TRBV20-1, with unresolved D. Between the trimmed V and J ends, which lost 5 bases and 0 bases, there was a span of 7 bases. CDR1 is DFQATT, CDR2 SNEGSKA, per germline (reference sequence). The CDR3 is 12 residues long.